The present entry profiles one TCR beta chain with its context. Its antigen is currently unknown. The sample comes from a study of blood T cells in healthy people across ages. Sample-barcoded 5' priming and a J-beta primer mix drove a second PCR of roughly 7 to 11 cycles. TCRdb called the 5' RACE reads again in MiXCR, with one record for every CDR3 protein. The repertoire consists of hundreds of thousands of distinct CDR3 sequences, with more than 45% occurring once and the leading ten covering roughly 22%. General study findings and limits: The fall in TCR beta diversity per million T cells was roughly linear with age.

V was pared by 7 bases and J by 4 bases, with 16 bases between. The CDR3 loop spans 14 amino acids. Per the germline V gene, CDR1 is SNHLY and CDR2 is FYNNEI. This clonotype was sampled from a man under 40 in good health. The specimen sequenced was blood. The chain recombines TRBV2 with TRBJ1-2; D gene unclear. The CDR3 is CASKPVVGSYGYTF. The CDR3 nucleotides are TGTGCCAGCAAACCGGTTGTCGGTTCCTATGGCTACACCTTC.